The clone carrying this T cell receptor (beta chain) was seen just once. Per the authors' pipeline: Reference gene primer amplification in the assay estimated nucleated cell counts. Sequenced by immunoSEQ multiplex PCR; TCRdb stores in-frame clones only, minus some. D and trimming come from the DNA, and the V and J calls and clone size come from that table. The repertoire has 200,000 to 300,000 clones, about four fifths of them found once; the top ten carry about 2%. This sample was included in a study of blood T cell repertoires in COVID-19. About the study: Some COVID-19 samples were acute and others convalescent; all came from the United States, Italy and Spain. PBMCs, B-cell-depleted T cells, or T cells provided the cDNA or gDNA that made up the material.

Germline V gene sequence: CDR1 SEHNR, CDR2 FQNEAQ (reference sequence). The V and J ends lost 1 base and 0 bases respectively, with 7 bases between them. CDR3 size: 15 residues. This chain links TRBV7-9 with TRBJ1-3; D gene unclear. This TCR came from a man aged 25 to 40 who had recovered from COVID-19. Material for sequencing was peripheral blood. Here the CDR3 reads CASSLGAGSGNTIYF. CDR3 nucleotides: TGTGCCAGCAGCTTAGGGGCTGGCTCTGGAAACACCATATATTTT.